The rows below give T cell receptor beta chains drawn from one sample of a study of blood T cell repertoires in COVID-19. Only in-frame clones appear in the TCRdb table, and some are missing; sequencing was by immunoSEQ multiplex PCR. The sample yields under 250,000 clones, 85% seen once. The sample comprised peripheral blood. The receptors were sampled from a woman in her fifties or sixties with active or convalescent COVID-19. CDR3s include the opening cysteine and the closing phenylalanine or tryptophan. D genes are given only for firm matches. Where a row states a size, it is once, few, many or the class of an expanded clone; other rows omit it.

>-|TRBD2|TRBJ2-1|TRBV5-4
CASGGRGGHDEQFF
TGTGCCAGCGGAGGGCGGGGGGGCCATGATGAGCAGTTCTTC
>-|TRBD2|TRBJ2-1|TRBV7-3
CASSLGRVAGSYNEQFF
TGTGCCAGCAGCTTAGGTAGGGTAGCGGGGTCTTACAATGAGCAGTTCTTC
>-|-|TRBJ2-5|TRBV5-1
CASSLVQSFLQETQYF
TGCGCCAGCAGCTTGGTACAGTCCTTCCTCCAAGAGACCCAGTACTTC
>once|-|TRBJ2-3|TRBV5-1
CASSNQGSRTDTQYF
TGCGCCAGCAGCAACCAGGGCTCGCGCACAGATACGCAGTATTTT
>few|TRBD2|TRBJ2-7|TRBV4-1
CASSQDRTGGGYEQYF
TGCGCCAGCAGCCAAGATCGTACGGGAGGGGGCTACGAGCAGTACTTC
>-|TRBD2|TRBJ2-3|TRBV9
CASSVGVRGGGDTQYF
TGTGCCAGCAGCGTAGGAGTACGGGGGGGCGGAGATACGCAGTATTTT
>-|TRBD1|TRBJ2-3|TRBV10-3
CAISDARGSTDTQYF
TGTGCCATCAGTGATGCCAGGGGGAGCACAGATACGCAGTATTTT
>-|-|TRBJ2-7|TRBV2
CASREDSYEQYF
TGTGCCAGCAGGGAAGACAGCTACGAGCAGTACTTC
>few|TRBD1|TRBJ2-3|TRBV6-2/TRBV6-3
CASSLTGTGRNTQYF
TGTGCCAGCAGTTTAACCGGGACAGGGAGGAATACGCAGTATTTT
>-|TRBD1|TRBJ1-2|TRBV30
CAWSSTGKHYGYTF
TGTGCCTGGAGTTCGACAGGGAAACACTATGGCTACACCTTC
>-|-|TRBJ2-2|TRBV6-1
CASSEMLGQITGELFF
TGTGCCAGCAGTGAAATGCTAGGACAAATAACCGGGGAGCTGTTTTTT
>-|-|TRBJ1-3|TRBV19
CASSIVGAGLGNTIYF
TGTGCCAGTAGTATAGTTGGGGCAGGATTAGGAAACACCATATATTTT
>few|-|TRBJ1-1|TRBV7-3
CASSLMEGGNTEAFF
TGTGCCAGCAGCTTAATGGAGGGAGGGAACACTGAAGCTTTCTTT
>-|TRBD1|TRBJ2-5|TRBV15
CATSSLGTGRETQYF
TGTGCCACCAGCAGCCTTGGGACAGGGAGGGAGACCCAGTACTTC
>-|-|TRBJ1-1|TRBV15
CATSREHLLLNTEAFF
TGTGCCACCAGCAGAGAACACCTCCTTCTGAACACTGAAGCTTTCTTT
>-|TRBD1|TRBJ1-5|TRBV6-1
CASSAPGQGLNQPQHF
TGTGCCAGCAGTGCTCCGGGACAGGGCCTCAATCAGCCCCAGCATTTT
>-|TRBD1|TRBJ1-2|TRBV5-1
CASSLGTGGRDGYTF
TGCGCCAGCAGCTTGGGGACAGGGGGCAGAGATGGCTACACCTTC
>-|TRBD2|TRBJ2-3|TRBV7-2
CASSLGLAGDTDTQYF
TGTGCCAGCAGCCTTGGACTAGCGGGGGACACAGATACGCAGTATTTT
>few|-|TRBJ1-2|TRBV4-2
CASSQELGLGYTF
TGTGCCAGCAGCCAAGAACTAGGGTTGGGCTACACCTTC
>-|-|TRBJ1-1|TRBV6-6
CASSSSTEAFF
TGTGCCAGCAGTTCGAGCACTGAAGCTTTCTTT
>few|TRBD1|TRBJ1-1|TRBV5-4
CASRRGQHKGTEAFF
TGTGCCAGCAGAAGGGGACAGCATAAAGGAACTGAAGCTTTCTTT
>-|-|TRBJ2-3|TRBV10-3
CAASGPAATDTQYF
TGTGCCGCCTCCGGACCAGCGGCCACAGATACGCAGTATTTT
>many|TRBD1|TRBJ1-1|TRBV4-2
CASSQIGTEEEAFF
TGTGCCAGCAGCCAAATTGGGACAGAGGAGGAAGCTTTCTTT